This TCR beta chain was obtained from a study of cytomegalovirus exposure and HLA in healthy donors. PCR amplification relied on 60 Vbeta primers (plus 13 Jbeta primers). Sequencing was performed with immunoSEQ multiplex PCR; in TCRdb, only in-frame clones are kept and a portion is missing. The sample carries roughly 120,000 clones, around 80% recorded once. Germline V gene lookup returns CDR1 MNHEY and CDR2 SVGAGI. V lost 5 bases, J lost 7 bases, and 15 bases lay in between. CDR3 length: 15 residues. The chain is built from TRBV6-5 and TRBJ1-6; D unresolved. Material: PBMCs. The TCR sequence derives from a man between 50 and 59 years old in good health and CMV-seronegative. The CDR3 sequence: CASSRQGVGNSPLHF. Here the CDR3 DNA reads TGTGCCAGCAGTCGCCAAGGTGTGGGCAATTCACCCCTCCACTTT.